The clone carrying this T cell receptor beta chain was seen ten or more times. Its target is not known. These data originate in a study of T cells in Graves' hyperthyroidism and ophthalmopathy. This CDR3 contains 15 residues. Trimming took 0 bases from V and 5 from J, leaving 13 bases between them. Germline assignment: CDR1 SEHNR and CDR2 FQNEAQ (reference sequence). The investigators amplified TCR beta CDR3 regions from RNA transcripts. TCR CDR3 regions were first amplified by RT-PCR with HTBI primers. TCRdb re-analysed the multiplex PCR reads in MiXCR, keeping a single row per CDR3 protein. This table holds hundreds of thousands of distinct CDR3 sequences, roughly 15% found once. Study results and limitations: Classification by a 13 V-J model distinguished ophthalmopathy from stable hyperthyroidism.

Sequenced material: blood. This sequence was found in a woman aged 18-35 years with Graves' ophthalmopathy. The V call is TRBV7-9, the J call TRBJ2-5; D uncertain. The CDR3 DNA is TGTGCCAGCAGCTTAGCGGGAAAGACACAGGAGACCCAGTACTTC. This encodes CASSLAGKTQETQYF.